These 17 T cell receptor beta chains were all obtained from the same sample, sequenced in a study of cytotoxic CD8 clonotypes in ibrutinib-treated CLL. TCRdb keeps only in-frame clones here, not all; method: immunoSEQ multiplex PCR. Of 73,000 or so clones detected, approximately 71% appear once; the ten largest clones hold approximately 5.2%. The sample here was PBMCs, taken after 12 months of ibrutinib treatment. These receptor sequences come from a human donor with chronic lymphocytic leukemia.

This clone appeared a few times. V gene TRBV19 combines with J gene TRBJ1-6; TRBD1 might be the D (5 bases). Trimming took off 6 bases at V and 14 bases at J, with 14 bases between the two ends. Germline V CDR1 and CDR2: LNHDA, SQIVND (reference sequence). This CDR3 comprises 12 residues. The CDR3 loop reads CASRIQEGSLHF. The CDR3 nucleotides are TGTGCCAGTAGAATACAGGAAGGATCCCTCCACTTT.

The chain joins TRBV19 to TRBJ1-5; TRBD1 matches 12 bases. V was pared by 5 bases and J by 6 bases, with 8 bases of the junction left unmatched. Germline CDR1 and CDR2: LNHDA and SQIVND (reference sequence). The length of the CDR3 is 16 residues. Here the CDR3 DNA reads TGTGCCAGTAGTCCACGGGACAGGGGGCGCGGTCAGCCCCAGCATTTT. Encoded protein: CASSPRDRGRGQPQHF.

The CDR3 sequence: CASSLAPQQGYGYTF. The CDR3 DNA reads TGTGCCAGCAGCTTAGCGCCCCAACAGGGATATGGCTACACCTTC. The V call is TRBV7-6, the J call TRBJ1-2; weak D call: TRBD1 (6 bases). CDR3 length: 15 residues. CDR1 and CDR2 from the germline V gene are SGHVS and FNYEAQ. V gave up 0 bases and J gave up 5 bases, with 13 bases separating them.

The chain carries TRBV10-1 and TRBJ2-5; 9 nucleotides line up with TRBD1. V lost 2 bases, J lost 4 bases, and 2 bases stayed unmatched. Germline assignment: CDR1 WNHNN and CDR2 SYGVQD (reference sequence). This CDR3 contains 14 residues. The chain's CDR3 is CASSEPGQGETQYF. CDR3 coding DNA: TGCGCCAGCAGTGAGCCGGGACAGGGAGAGACCCAGTACTTC.

The CDR3 reads CAIRNRATEKLFF. CDR3 bases: TGTGCCATCAGAAACAGGGCCACTGAAAAACTGTTTTTT. V and J are TRBV10-3 and TRBJ1-4; maybe TRBD1 (6 bases). Germline V gives CDR1 ENHRY, CDR2 SYGVKD. V was trimmed by 6 bases and J by 7 bases, leaving 12 bases between them. The CDR3 extends over 13 amino acids.

The chain carries TRBV4-3 and TRBJ1-1; D gene uncertain. CDR1 LGHNA and CDR2 YSLEER come from the germline V gene. The V end lost 5 bases, the J end lost 10 bases, and 17 bases lay between the germline ends. The CDR3 consists of 13 residues. The CDR3 reads CASSGPGTPGAFF. The CDR3 nucleotides read TGCGCCAGCAGCGGGCCGGGCACCCCTGGAGCTTTCTTT.

The chain couples TRBV10-3 to TRBJ1-6; unclear D gene. V was shortened by 3 bases and J by 5 bases, with 8 bases between the two germline ends. The CDR3 extends over 14 amino acids. Germline V gene sequence: CDR1 ENHRY, CDR2 SYGVKD. DNA for the CDR3: TGTGCCATCAGTGAACGTGACAATAATTCACCCCTCCACTTT. Protein: CAISERDNNSPLHF.

The CDR3 sequence is CASSDTDFRGYTF. In DNA form, the CDR3 reads TGTGCCAGCAGTGACACCGATTTTCGTGGCTACACCTTC. J is TRBJ1-2 and V is TRBV2; unclear D gene. CDR1 SNHLY and CDR2 FYNNEI come from the germline V gene. Trimming pared 3 bases from V and 7 bases from J, leaving 12 bases between. The CDR3 runs to 13 residues.

V gene TRBV18 combines with J gene TRBJ2-1, with D unresolved. This CDR3 region has 14 residues. CDR1 KGHSH and CDR2 LQKENI come from the germline V gene. Trimming stripped 0 bases from V and 6 bases from J, with 9 bases between. In DNA form, the CDR3 reads TGTGCCAGCTCACCACCCGGTGGATCCAATGAGCAGTTCTTC. It specifies CASSPPGGSNEQFF.

J is TRBJ1-2 and V is TRBV4-3; D remains unclear. Germline V gene lookup returns CDR1 LGHNA and CDR2 YSLEER. The V end lost 4 bases, the J end lost 0 bases, and 6 bases lay between the germline ends. This CDR3 contains 13 residues. The CDR3 loop reads CASSPAPNYGYTF. CDR3 coding DNA: TGCGCCAGCAGCCCAGCCCCTAACTATGGCTACACCTTC.

The rearrangement joins TRBV2 to TRBJ2-5, with a possible D match to TRBD2 (5 bases). V was trimmed by 4 bases and J by 5 bases, leaving 11 bases between them. The CDR3 spans 13 residues. Looked up from germline, CDR1 is SNHLY and CDR2 is FYNNEI. The CDR3: CASSGLPGETQYF. CDR3 nucleotide sequence: TGTGCCAGCAGTGGACTACCCGGGGAGACCCAGTACTTC.

The gene calls are TRBV9 and TRBJ2-2; 7 nucleotides match TRBD1. V was clipped by 0 bases and J by 6 bases; unmatched bases: 5. This CDR3 comprises 15 residues. Germline CDR1 is SGDLS and CDR2 is YYNGEE. The CDR3 nucleotides read TGTGCCAGCAGCGTAGGCACGACAGGGTCCGGGGAGCTGTTTTTT. Protein product: CASSVGTTGSGELFF.

This clone has more than one count but fewer than ten. This sequence joins TRBV6-5 and TRBJ1-6, with D perhaps matching TRBD1 (6 bases). Trimming took off 7 bases at V and 7 bases at J, with 11 bases between the two ends. CDR3 length: 13 residues. Germline assignment: CDR1 MNHEY and CDR2 SVGAGI. CDR3 protein: CASTRGENSPLHF. The DNA for the CDR3 is TGTGCCAGCACTAGGGGGGAGAATTCACCCCTCCACTTT.

The chain employs TRBV7-2 and TRBJ1-5, with D unclear. V lost 2 bases and J lost 0, with 11 bases in between. This CDR3 spans 16 amino acids. Germline values: CDR1 SGHTA, CDR2 FQGNSA. The CDR3, as DNA: TGTGCCAGCAGCTTATACGGCAGTCGTAGCAATCAGCCCCAGCATTTT. This sequence encodes CASSLYGSRSNQPQHF.

The V call is TRBV6-6, the J call TRBJ1-5; 9 positions agree with TRBD1. Germline CDR1 is MNHNY and CDR2 is SVGAGI (reference sequence). This CDR3 spans 16 amino acids. V lost 5 bases to trimming and J lost 7 bases; unmatched junction nucleotides: 12. For the CDR3, the DNA is TGTGCCAGCAGTAAACCCGGGACAGGGTCGCTACAGCCCCAGCATTTT. Its protein product is CASSKPGTGSLQPQHF.

This clone was seen a few times. Other DNA sequences in this specimen translate into the identical CDR3. V and J are TRBV6-5 and TRBJ1-2; D gene unclear. The CDR3 consists of 12 residues. The V end lost 4 bases, the J end lost 4 bases, and 7 bases lay between the germline ends. CDR1 and CDR2 (germline): MNHEY, SVGAGI. The CDR3 DNA reads as TGTGCCAGCAGTTCGGGAAGCTATGGCTACACCTTC. This translates into CASSSGSYGYTF.

V usage is TRBV9 and J usage is TRBJ1-3; TRBD1 is a possible D gene (6 bases). CDR3 size: 15 residues. The germline CDR1 and CDR2 sequences are SGDLS and YYNGEE. Trimming left V 3 bases short and J 8 bases short, with 18 bases between. CDR3 amino acids: CASSAGQLAADTIYF. In DNA, the CDR3 is TGTGCCAGCAGCGCCGGACAGTTGGCGGCAGACACCATATATTTT.